The TCR beta chain under discussion was sequenced for a study of shared clonotypes between healthy human individuals. Recent vaccinations or acute infections were absent in the healthy HIV-negative adult donors. The assay was immunoSEQ multiplex PCR, and TCRdb's table has in-frame clones only and misses some. The sample has around 530,000 clones, around three quarters seen once. This CDR3 comprises 13 residues. In germline, CDR1 is GTSNPN, CDR2 SVGIG (reference sequence). Trimming cost V 4 bases and J 6 bases, with 10 bases left between them. The source of this sequence is a woman in her forties in good health. Some clones in this sample may be carry-over from other donors' samples. The chain recombines TRBV30 with TRBJ1-6, with D perhaps TRBD1 (6 bases). Sequenced input: PBMCs. The CDR3 DNA sequence: TGTGCCTGGACGGACAGTCCTAATTCACCCCTCCACTTT. Encoded protein: CAWTDSPNSPLHF. The full variable domain, completed using reference TRBV30 and TRBJ1-6, is SQTIHQWPATLVQPVGSPLSLECTVEGTSNPNLYWYRQAAGRGLQLLFYSVGIGQISSEVPQNLSASRPQDRQFILSSKKLLLSDSGFYLCAWTDSPNSPLHFGNGTRLTVT.